A selection of T cell receptor beta chains follows, all from one sample in a study of blood T cells in healthy people across ages. TCRdb analysed the 5' RACE reads with MiXCR anew, one entry per CDR3 protein. The sample carries about 290,000 distinct CDR3 sequences, 25% to 30% recorded once. What was sequenced was blood. All receptors derive from a woman in her 70s in good health. Each CDR3 is given with its conserved first and last residue. The order of the fields is D gene, J gene, V gene, clone size, CDR3 DNA, CDR3 protein. The D gene is left open where the match is weak. Size values are once, few and many counts, or a class for expanded clones, and some rows have none.

NA,TRBJ2-7,TRBV11-2,NA,TGTGCCAGCAGCTTAGAGGGCAGACCGACGAGCTCCTACGAGCAGTACTTC,CASSLEGRPTSSYEQYF
NA,TRBJ1-1,TRBV7-2,many,TGTGCCAGCAGCTTAGGCAAGGGGGAAGCTTTCTTT,CASSLGKGEAFF
NA,TRBJ2-7,TRBV3-1,NA,TGTGCCAGCAGCTGGCAGTCTCTAAGCTCCTACGAGCAGTACTTC,CASSWQSLSSYEQYF
TRBD2,TRBJ2-5,TRBV7-9,few,TGTGCCAGCGGTGAACTAGCGACCCATCACTTC,CASGELATHHF
TRBD1,TRBJ1-1,TRBV20-1,once,TGCAGTGCTAGAAACAACAGGGGGCTTCTCGAAGCTTTCTTT,CSARNNRGLLEAFF
NA,TRBJ2-1,TRBV12-5,NA,TGTGCTAGTGGGAACGCCTATCTGGGGAATGAGCAGTTCTTC,CASGNAYLGNEQFF
NA,TRBJ1-1,TRBV27,NA,TGTGCCAGCAGTACGAGCCCACGGGGGAACACTGAAGCTTTCTTT,CASSTSPRGNTEAFF
TRBD1,TRBJ2-7,TRBV6-2/TRBV6-3,NA,TGTGCCAGCAGTTACCCTGGAGGGACAGGGACCCCCTACGAGCAGTACTTC,CASSYPGGTGTPYEQYF
NA,TRBJ2-5,TRBV10-1,few,TGCGCCAGCAGGGACTGGAACAATGAGCGGTTCTTC,CASRDWNNERFF
NA,TRBJ1-1,TRBV5-1,NA,TGCGCCAGCAGCTTGCTTGGGTCGCTGGATGAAGCTTTCTTT,CASSLLGSLDEAFF
TRBD2,TRBJ2-1,TRBV11-2,few,TGTGCCAGCAGCTCAACCGGGGGGACTAGCGGGCCTGGGGGCTACAATGAGCAGTTCTTC,CASSSTGGTSGPGGYNEQFF
NA,TRBJ2-1,TRBV7-2,many,TGTGCCAGCAGCTTTATCACGTTGGGTGAGCAGTTCTTC,CASSFITLGEQFF
TRBD2,TRBJ2-7,TRBV20-1,NA,TGCAGTGCTAGCCCGGGAGGGGGGAACGAGCAGTACTTC,CSASPGGGNEQYF
TRBD2,TRBJ2-7,TRBV9,few,TGTGCCAGCAGCCCCATAGCGGGCTCCTACGAGCAGTACTTC,CASSPIAGSYEQYF
TRBD1,TRBJ1-2,TRBV5-1,few,TGCGCCAGCAGCTTGGGGGGCATTCGTAGGACAGGGGAGTCTGGCTACACCTTC,CASSLGGIRRTGESGYTF
NA,TRBJ1-1,TRBV12-3/TRBV12-4,few,TGTGCCAGCAGGCCGGGACGCAGCACTGAAGCTTTCTTT,CASRPGRSTEAFF
NA,TRBJ1-6,TRBV20-1,few,TGCAGTGCTAAAGACTCCGGACGGGCTAGCTCCTATAATTCACCCCTCCACTTT,CSAKDSGRASSYNSPLHF
NA,TRBJ1-4,TRBV20-1,few,TGCAGTGCTTCTGTCCGGAGGACTAATGAAAAACTGTTTTTT,CSASVRRTNEKLFF
NA,TRBJ2-7,TRBV21-1,NA,TGTGCCAGCACCCGGGCGACCTACGAGCAGCACTTC,CASTRATYEQHF
NA,TRBJ2-5,TRBV20-1,NA,TGCAGTGCTATGCGGGGACCAAATTACCAAGAGACCCAGTACTTC,CSAMRGPNYQETQYF
NA,TRBJ1-6,TRBV12-3/TRBV12-4,few,TGTGCCAGCAGTTTTGGTCAGCCCGCGGCACCCCTCCACTTT,CASSFGQPAAPLHF
NA,TRBJ2-5,TRBV7-3,once,TGTGCCAGCAGCTCGCGTGGGGGAGGAAGGGTGAAAGAGACCCAGTACTTC,CASSSRGGGRVKETQYF
TRBD2,TRBJ2-1,TRBV10-3,NA,TGTGCCATCAGTTGGACTAGCGGGTTCTATGAGCAGTTCTTC,CAISWTSGFYEQFF
NA,TRBJ2-2,TRBV5-1,few,TGCGCCAGCAGCTTGGGCCTCGGGGCGGGGCCCGGCCGGGAGCTGTTTTTT,CASSLGLGAGPGRELFF
TRBD1,TRBJ1-3,TRBV3-1,NA,TGTGCCAGCAGCCGCGGACAGGCTGGAAACACCGTATATTTT,CASSRGQAGNTVYF
NA,TRBJ2-5,TRBV5-4,few,TGTGCCAGCAGCTCCCAGACGCAAAAAGAGACCCAGTACTTC,CASSSQTQKETQYF
TRBD2,TRBJ2-1,TRBV7-2,few,TGTGCCAGCAGCACTAAGACTAGCGGGGCCTCAAGCTCCTACAATGAGCAGTTCTTC,CASSTKTSGASSSYNEQFF
TRBD2,TRBJ2-1,TRBV4-1,NA,TGCGCCAGCAGCCGTACCGGGACTAGTAACTATGAGCAGTTCTTC,CASSRTGTSNYEQFF
NA,TRBJ2-1,TRBV20-1,few,TGCAGTGCCAGCAGGGGGGGCAATGAGCAGTTCTTC,CSASRGGNEQFF
NA,TRBJ2-6,TRBV3-1,few,TGTGCCAGCAGACCGACAGGAACCAGCTCTGGGGCCAACGTCCTGACTTTC,CASRPTGTSSGANVLTF
TRBD1,TRBJ1-2,TRBV12-3/TRBV12-4,few,TGTGCCAGCAGAAAGACAGGGGAGGACTATGGCTACACCTTC,CASRKTGEDYGYTF
TRBD1,TRBJ1-6,TRBV20-1,NA,TGCAGTGCTAGAACCATTGGACAGGGAAATTCACCCCTCCACTTT,CSARTIGQGNSPLHF
NA,TRBJ2-7,TRBV15,NA,TGTGCCACCAGCAGAGCAGGGGCCTTATACGAGCAGTACTTC,CATSRAGALYEQYF